This TCR beta chain was found in a study of T-cell reconstitution after alpha-beta-depleted transplantation in children. Broader study findings: Some patients showed high day-60 TCRbeta diversity, which derived from surviving recipient T cells and thymic progenitors. T-cell counts and diversity were attributed mostly to newly produced T cells one year after transplant. The origin of alpha-beta T cells about two months after transplant was reportedly several hundred expanded graft clones.

Trimming took off 1 base at V and 0 bases at J, with 9 bases between the two ends. CDR1 SEHNR and CDR2 FQNEAQ come from the germline V gene (reference sequence). The CDR3 is 15 residues long. To note about this clonotype: Antigen: not known.

The library targeted TCRbeta and was prepared with unique molecular identifiers. TCRdb ran MiXCR on the PCR reads and lists one entry per CDR3 protein. This sample has more than 300,000 distinct CDR3 sequences; 15% to 20% occur once, and the top ten carry about 41%. The chain carries TRBV7-9 and TRBJ2-5; a weak D match, TRBD2 (5 bases). This clonotype originated in a male patient aged 2 to 9 who had a stem cell transplant for acute lymphoblastic leukemia, so the T cells may come from the graft donor. The sequences come from PBMCs, mostly from graft donor cells, collected 360 days after TCRalphabeta/CD19-depleted stem cell transplant. CDR3 in amino acids: CASSLVMEDQETQYF. DNA for the CDR3: TGTGCCAGCAGCTTAGTTATGGAGGACCAAGAGACCCAGTACTTC.